The entry below describes one T cell receptor (beta chain). Its antigen remains unknown. 13 Jbeta primers and 60 Vbeta primers were used for the PCR. Sequenced by immunoSEQ multiplex PCR; TCRdb stores in-frame clones only, minus some. This table holds some 120,000 clones, under 85% found once. This sample is part of a study of cytomegalovirus exposure and HLA in healthy donors. On the study more broadly: Previous work identified 95 million to 140 million unique TCR beta sequences from 150 million to 200 million T cells.

Study-level findings and limits: An analysis done earlier found most TCR beta V segments productive about 87% or about 30% of the time.

The germline V gene encodes CDR1 SGHRS and CDR2 YFSETQ. CDR3 length equals 14 residues. Trimming removed 0 bases at V and 7 bases at J, with 13 bases between. This clonotype originated in a woman aged 40-49 years in good health and CMV-seropositive. Sequences were obtained from PBMCs. The V gene is TRBV5-1, the J gene TRBJ1-2, with a weak D call TRBD1 (6 bases). The CDR3 loop is CASSLGGGRSGYTF. For the CDR3, the DNA is TGCGCCAGCAGCTTGGGAGGGGGAAGGTCTGGCTACACCTTC.